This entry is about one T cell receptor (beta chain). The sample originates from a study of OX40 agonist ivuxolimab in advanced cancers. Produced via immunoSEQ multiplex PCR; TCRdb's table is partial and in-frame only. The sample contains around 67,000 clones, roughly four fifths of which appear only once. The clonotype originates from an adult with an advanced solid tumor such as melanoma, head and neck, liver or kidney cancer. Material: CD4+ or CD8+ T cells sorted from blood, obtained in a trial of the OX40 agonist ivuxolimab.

In nucleotides, the CDR3 is TGTGCCAGCAGCCACGGGGGGAGTCGGGACACTGAAGCTTTCTTT. As protein: CASSHGGSRDTEAFF. The rearrangement joins TRBV11-3 to TRBJ1-1; TRBD1 is a possible D gene (5 bases). V was shortened by 5 bases and J by 3 bases, with 16 bases between the two germline ends. The germline V gene encodes CDR1 SGHNT and CDR2 YENEEA. The CDR3 spans 15 residues.